These T cell receptor beta chains were read from a single sample in a study of regulatory T cells. Profiling relied on immunoSEQ multiplex PCR, and the TCRdb table lists in-frame clones only, not all of them. The sample lists some 6,100 clones, more than 80% occurring once. Sequenced material: CD4+ Tregs sorted from blood. Receptor source: a person between 18 and 35 years old with CD3G deficiency. Each CDR3 is given with its conserved first and last residue. A D gene is named only where the DNA matches it firmly. The listing skips clone size in some rows; elsewhere it reads once, few, many or a size class.

J | V | D | size | CDR3 | DNA
TRBJ2-6 | TRBV7-2 | TRBD1 | . | CASSFGTGAGANVLTF | TGTGCCAGCAGCTTCGGGACAGGGGCTGGGGCCAACGTCCTGACTTTC
TRBJ2-7 | TRBV18 | . | . | CASSLTEDPPQYF | TGTGCCAGCTCACTTACCGAGGACCCACCCCAGTACTTC
TRBJ2-2 | TRBV19 | . | . | CASSIVGNTGELFF | TGTGCCAGTAGTATAGTAGGGAACACCGGGGAGCTGTTTTTT
TRBJ2-1 | TRBV11-2 | TRBD2 | . | CASSLTSSNEQFF | TGTGCCAGCAGCTTGACTAGCTCCAATGAGCAGTTCTTC
TRBJ2-2 | TRBV28 | TRBD2 | . | CASSGTRAVSTGELFF | TGTGCCAGCAGCGGGACTAGAGCGGTTTCGACCGGGGAGCTGTTTTTT
TRBJ1-4 | TRBV6-1 | . | . | CASSLNEKLFF | TGTGCCAGCAGCCTCAATGAAAAACTGTTTTTT
TRBJ2-5 | TRBV28 | . | few | CASSFRLIETQYF | TGTGCCAGCAGTTTCAGGCTCATAGAGACCCAGTACTTC
TRBJ2-7 | TRBV28 | TRBD2 | once | CASSFVVTSGNSQKNEQYF | TGTGCCAGCAGTTTTGTGGTCACTAGCGGGAACAGTCAGAAAAACGAGCAGTACTTC
TRBJ2-7 | TRBV6-1 | TRBD2 | . | CASRARTSGKDEQYF | TGTGCCAGCAGGGCCCGGACTAGCGGTAAGGACGAGCAGTACTTC
TRBJ2-7 | TRBV18 | . | . | CASSPGGGRSYEQYF | TGTGCCAGCTCACCAGGAGGGGGGCGGTCCTACGAGCAGTACTTC
TRBJ2-6 | TRBV5-1 | . | once | CASSSGAITGANVLTF | TGCGCCAGCAGCTCTGGGGCGATAACTGGGGCCAACGTCCTGACTTTC
TRBJ2-4 | TRBV30 | . | once | CAWSLPAKNIQYF | TGTGCCTGGAGTCTCCCAGCCAAAAACATTCAGTACTTC
TRBJ2-7 | TRBV13 | . | once | CASSFIRGKQYF | TGTGCCAGCAGCTTTATCAGGGGCAAGCAGTACTTC
TRBJ2-2 | TRBV28 | TRBD2 | . | CASRRGRFDGELFF | TGTGCCAGCAGGCGGGGGAGGTTTGACGGGGAGCTGTTTTTT
TRBJ2-1 | TRBV7-9 | . | . | CASSVRLEQFF | TGTGCCAGCAGCGTTCGGCTTGAGCAGTTCTTC
TRBJ2-5 | TRBV6-6 | . | few | CASSYRVQETQYF | TGTGCCAGCAGTTACAGAGTTCAAGAGACCCAGTACTTC
TRBJ2-2 | TRBV19 | . | few | CASRGPGELFF | TGTGCCAGTAGGGGGCCCGGGGAGCTGTTTTTT
TRBJ1-1 | TRBV7-8 | . | . | CASSPGRGFNTEAFF | TGTGCCAGCAGTCCGGGGCGGGGTTTTAACACTGAAGCTTTCTTT
TRBJ1-5 | TRBV19 | TRBD1 | . | CASSPLTPGGGQPQHF | TGTGCCAGTAGTCCCCTCACCCCAGGGGGGGGGCAGCCCCAGCATTTT
TRBJ2-7 | TRBV28 | . | . | CASSRPRRGYYEQYF | TGTGCCAGCAGTCGCCCCCGTAGGGGTTACTACGAGCAGTACTTC
TRBJ2-7 | TRBV7-8 | TRBD1 | . | CASSKGTGRISYEQYF | TGTGCCAGCAGCAAGGGGACAGGGAGGATATCCTACGAGCAGTACTTC
TRBJ2-7 | TRBV6-6 | . | . | CASSYWEGGRPEQYF | TGTGCCAGCAGTTACTGGGAGGGGGGGCGGCCCGAGCAGTACTTC
TRBJ2-7 | TRBV7-9 | . | . | CASSLGASEQYF | TGTGCCAGCAGCTTAGGGGCGAGCGAGCAGTACTTC
TRBJ2-3 | TRBV7-2 | TRBD2 | . | CASSLSGGKHTQYF | TGTGCCAGCAGCTTGAGCGGGGGGAAGCATACGCAGTATTTT
TRBJ2-5 | TRBV7-6 | TRBD2 | . | CASSTGLAGGETQYF | TGTGCCAGCAGCACGGGACTAGCGGGAGGAGAGACCCAGTACTTC
TRBJ1-6 | TRBV6-1 | . | once | CASRGDRFNSPLHF | TGTGCCAGCAGGGGCGACAGGTTTAATTCACCCCTCCACTTT
TRBJ1-4 | TRBV28 | . | . | CASSLSRGREKLFF | TGTGCCAGCAGTTTGAGCAGGGGAAGGGAAAAACTGTTTTTT
TRBJ2-7 | TRBV28 | TRBD2 | . | CASRHQGLAGTGQYF | TGTGCCAGCAGACACCAGGGACTAGCGGGAACAGGGCAGTACTTC
TRBJ2-7 | TRBV28 | . | . | CASSTPGGYEQYF | TGTGCCAGCAGTACCCCGGGCGGCTACGAGCAGTACTTC
TRBJ1-4 | TRBV6-6 | TRBD1 | . | CASRNTGVGEKLFF | TGTGCCAGCAGAAATACAGGGGTAGGGGAAAAACTGTTTTTT
TRBJ2-5 | TRBV7-8 | . | . | CASSIGQSRTQYF | TGTGCCAGCAGCATCGGGCAATCCAGGACCCAGTACTTC
TRBJ2-2 | TRBV27 | . | . | CASSRDRSGVAATGELFF | TGTGCCAGCAGTCGGGATCGTAGCGGTGTGGCGGCCACCGGGGAGCTGTTTTTT
TRBJ2-3 | TRBV5-1 | . | . | CASSELGTISTDTQYF | TGCGCCAGCAGCGAGCTGGGGACCATAAGCACAGATACGCAGTATTTT
TRBJ1-1 | TRBV5-6 | . | . | CASSLSEAAWTF | TGTGCCAGCAGCTTGAGTGAGGCCGCCTGGACCTTT
TRBJ2-7 | TRBV28 | TRBD1 | . | CASSDRGNYEQYF | TGTGCCAGCAGTGACAGGGGAAACTACGAGCAGTACTTC
TRBJ2-7 | TRBV5-4 | . | . | CASSFLRHKAYEQYF | TGTGCCAGCAGCTTCTTGAGGCACAAGGCCTACGAGCAGTACTTC
TRBJ2-7 | TRBV7-8 | . | . | CAPNRQDFLNYEQYF | TGTGCCCCTAACCGGCAGGATTTTTTAAACTACGAGCAGTACTTC